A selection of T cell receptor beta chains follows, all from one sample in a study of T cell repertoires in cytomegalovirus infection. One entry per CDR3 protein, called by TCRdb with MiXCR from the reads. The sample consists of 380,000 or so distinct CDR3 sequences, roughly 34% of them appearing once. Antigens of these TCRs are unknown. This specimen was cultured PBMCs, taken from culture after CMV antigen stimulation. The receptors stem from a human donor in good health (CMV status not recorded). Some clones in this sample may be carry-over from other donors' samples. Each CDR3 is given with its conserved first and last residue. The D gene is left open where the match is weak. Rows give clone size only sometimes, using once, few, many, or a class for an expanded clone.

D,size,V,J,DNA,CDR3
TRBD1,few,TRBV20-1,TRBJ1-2,TGCAGTGCCAAATCCCCCCGGGACAGGGGAGCCTATGGCTACACCTTC,CSAKSPRDRGAYGYTF
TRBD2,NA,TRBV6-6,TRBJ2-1,TGTGCCAGCAGCCCCGGGACTAGCCATCTCAATGAGCAGTTCTTC,CASSPGTSHLNEQFF
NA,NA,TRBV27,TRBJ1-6,TGTGCCAGCACCTTCGATTACGGGGATTCACCCCTCCACTTT,CASTFDYGDSPLHF
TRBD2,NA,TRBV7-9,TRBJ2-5,TGTGCCAGCAGCTTAGCACCGGGCGCGACTAGCGGAGAAGAGACCCAGTACTTC,CASSLAPGATSGEETQYF
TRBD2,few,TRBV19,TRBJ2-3,TGTGCCAGTAGTATAGTACTAGCGGGAGATACGCAGTATTTT,CASSIVLAGDTQYF
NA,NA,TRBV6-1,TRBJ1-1,TGTGCCAGCAGTGAAACCCTGTTCATGAACACTGAAGCTTTCTTT,CASSETLFMNTEAFF
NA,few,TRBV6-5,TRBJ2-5,TGTGCCAGCAGGGTAGCATCTCGAGAGACCCAGTACTTC,CASRVASRETQYF
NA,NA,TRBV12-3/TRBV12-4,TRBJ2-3,TGTGCCAGCAGTTGGGTAGAGGGAGACACAGATACGCAGTATTTT,CASSWVEGDTDTQYF
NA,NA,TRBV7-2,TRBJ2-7,TGTGCCAGCAGCGCACGGGACTCAGGTGTCTACGAGCAGTACTTC,CASSARDSGVYEQYF
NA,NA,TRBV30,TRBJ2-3,TGTGCCTGGGAACCCGACTCCGGTACGCAGTATTTT,CAWEPDSGTQYF
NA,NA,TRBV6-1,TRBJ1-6,TGTGCCAGCAGTGTACAGCTAGCTAATTCACCCCTCCACTTT,CASSVQLANSPLHF
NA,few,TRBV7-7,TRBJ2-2,TGTGCTAGCAGCCCTCACCCCCGCGGACTTAACACCGGGGAGCTGTTTTTT,CASSPHPRGLNTGELFF
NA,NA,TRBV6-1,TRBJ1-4,TGTGCCAGCAGTTACGCAACTAATGAAAAACTGTTTTTT,CASSYATNEKLFF
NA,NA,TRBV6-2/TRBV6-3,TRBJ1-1,TGTGCCAGCAGACCAACTCTGGGGGGCGGCACTGAAGCTTTCTTT,CASRPTLGGGTEAFF
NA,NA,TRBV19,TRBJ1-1,TGTGCCAGTAGTATTTGGCAAAACACTGAAGCTTTCTTT,CASSIWQNTEAFF
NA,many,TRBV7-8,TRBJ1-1,TGTGCCAGCAGCTTAGGGGGAGCCGAAGCTTTCTTT,CASSLGGAEAFF
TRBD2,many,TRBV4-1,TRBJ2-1,TGCGCCAGCAGCCGAGCGAAGGGACTAGCGATCCCAAAGGATGAGCAGTTCTTC,CASSRAKGLAIPKDEQFF
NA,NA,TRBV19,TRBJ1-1,TGTGCCAGTAGTGCACATGGGATAAACACTGAAGCTTTCTTT,CASSAHGINTEAFF
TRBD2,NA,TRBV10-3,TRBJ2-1,TGTGCCATCAGTTCGACTAGCGCGAACTCCTACAATGAGCAGTTCTTC,CAISSTSANSYNEQFF
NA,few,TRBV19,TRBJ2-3,TGTGCCAGTAGTCCCACGGCGCCGGCAGATACGCAGTATTTT,CASSPTAPADTQYF
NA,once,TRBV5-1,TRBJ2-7,TGCGCCAGCAGCTTGGACAGTCAAGGCTACGAGCAGTACTTC,CASSLDSQGYEQYF
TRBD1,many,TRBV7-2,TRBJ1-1,TGTGCCAGCAGCCAGGACAGGGAAGCTTTCTTT,CASSQDREAFF
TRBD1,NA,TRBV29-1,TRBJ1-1,TGCAGCGTGGACAGGGGCGTGAACACTGAAGCTTTCTTT,CSVDRGVNTEAFF
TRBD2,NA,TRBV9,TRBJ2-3,TGTGCCAGCAGCGTAGTACCTCCGGGACTAGCTGGCGATACGCAGTATTTT,CASSVVPPGLAGDTQYF
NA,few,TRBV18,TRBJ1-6,TGTGCCAGCAATTCACAATCTGAGGGCAATAATTCACCCCTCCACTTT,CASNSQSEGNNSPLHF
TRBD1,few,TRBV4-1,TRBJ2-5,TGCGCCAGCAGCCGCGGACAGGGTGAGACCCAGTACTTC,CASSRGQGETQYF
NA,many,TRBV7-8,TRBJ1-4,TGTGCCAGCAGCTCTTACCCCCGGGACCGAGGGAATGAAAAACTGTTTTTT,CASSSYPRDRGNEKLFF
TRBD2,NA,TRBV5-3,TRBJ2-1,TGTGCCAGCAGCTTGGGACTAGCGGGAGGGACGTACAATGAGCAGTTCTTC,CASSLGLAGGTYNEQFF
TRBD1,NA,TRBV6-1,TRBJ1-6,TGTGCCAGTAGGACAGGGGCCGATAATTCACCCCTCCACTTT,CASRTGADNSPLHF
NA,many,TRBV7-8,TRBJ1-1,TGTGCCAGCAGCCTTGTTCAGAACATGAACACTGAAGCTTTCTTT,CASSLVQNMNTEAFF